This T cell receptor beta chain was recovered during a study of T cell changes during pregnancy in multiple sclerosis. V was trimmed by 6 bases and J by 7 bases, leaving 9 bases between them. The CDR3 loop spans 11 amino acids. Germline V gene data show CDR1 as LNHDA and CDR2 as SQIVND (reference sequence). The method was immunoSEQ multiplex PCR; TCRdb's version includes in-frame clones alone and lacks a portion of them. The sample has about 45,000 clones; around nine tenths are singletons. This clone was seen more than once but under ten times. Sequences were derived from CD4+ T cells from peripheral blood mononuclear cells, sampled in the first trimester of pregnancy. This TCR came from a female donor with multiple sclerosis, enrolled in a pregnancy study. The genes are TRBV19 and TRBJ1-2; D uncertain. CDR3 sequence: CASRYILGYTF. The DNA of the CDR3 is TGTGCCAGTAGATACATCCTTGGCTACACCTTC.